The present T cell receptor beta chain was sequenced within a study of T cells in Graves' hyperthyroidism and ophthalmopathy. Study-wide results and limits: In the blood, most expanded thyroid clonotypes above 0.001 appeared as well.

Using RNA transcripts as the source, TCR beta CDR3 regions were amplified. HTBI primers were used for first-round RT-PCR of the TCR CDR3. TCRdb passed the multiplex PCR reads through MiXCR, listing each CDR3 protein once. The data contain more than 95,000 distinct CDR3 sequences, 47% of them singletons. The study defined stable Graves' hyperthyroidism as no ophthalmopathy progression within 18 months. Hyperthyroidism patients were newly diagnosed, had disease duration under 2 months, and were aged 18 to 65 years. The CDR3 length is 16 residues. V trimming: 7 bases; J trimming: 2 bases; junction bases outside the gene matches: 13. CDR1 DFQATT and CDR2 SNEGSKA come from the germline V gene (reference sequence). Remarks on this clonotype: What it binds is unknown.

The chain couples TRBV20-1 to TRBJ2-7; TRBD1 matches 11 bases. Material: blood. This receptor was obtained from a man aged 35-49 years with Graves' hyperthyroidism. This CDR3 reads CSVAGTGGELPYEQYF. The CDR3 region has the DNA TGCAGTGTCGCCGGGACAGGGGGAGAGCTGCCCTACGAGCAGTACTTC.